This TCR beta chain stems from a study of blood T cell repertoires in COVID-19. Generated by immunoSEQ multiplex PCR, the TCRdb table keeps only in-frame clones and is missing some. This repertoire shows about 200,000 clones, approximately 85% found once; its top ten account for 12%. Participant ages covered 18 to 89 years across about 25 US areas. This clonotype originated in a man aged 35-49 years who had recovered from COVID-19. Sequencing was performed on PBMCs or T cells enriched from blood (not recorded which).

The CDR3 nucleotides are TGTGCCAGCAGTTACCCCCCTAGCGGCCAAGAGACCCAGTACTTC. This gives the protein CASSYPPSGQETQYF. This chain connects TRBV6-2 or TRBV6-3 to TRBJ2-5; 7 nucleotides line up with TRBD2. The ends lost 2 bases at V and 1 base at J; junction bases unmatched: 4. Germline CDR1 reads MNHEY; CDR2 reads SVGEGT. The CDR3 extends over 15 amino acids.